These 21 T cell receptor beta chains came from one sample sequenced in a study of tumor-infiltrating lymphocytes in oesophageal squamous cell carcinoma. Each CDR3 protein gets one entry after TCRdb re-called the PCR reads with MiXCR. This sample carries about 14,000 distinct CDR3 sequences, 45% to 50% of them seen once, and the ten largest clones take 14%. Source material: blood. Source of these receptors: a male donor with esophageal squamous cell carcinoma.

This clonotype was seen a single time. The chain carries TRBV7-3 and TRBJ1-5; D gene ambiguous. V lost 2 bases and J 8 bases, leaving 10 bases between the germline ends. Looked up from germline, CDR1 is SGHTA and CDR2 is FQGTGA. This CDR3 is 13 amino acids long. The CDR3 sequence: CASSLESGKPQHF. The CDR3 DNA is TGTGCCAGCAGCTTAGAAAGTGGGAAGCCCCAGCATTTT. The full variable domain, rest sourced from reference TRBV7-3 and TRBJ1-5, is GAGVSQTPSNKVTEKGKYVELRCDPISGHTALYWYRQSLGQGPEFLIYFQGTGAADDSGLPNDRFFAVRPEGSVSTLKIQRTERGDSAVYLCASSLESGKPQHFGDGTRLSIL.

This clonotype is medium-sized. This chain connects TRBV28 to TRBJ1-2, with D possibly being TRBD1 (5 bases). CDR1 MDHEN and CDR2 SYDVKM come from the germline V gene. Trimming stripped 1 base from V and 2 bases from J, with 8 bases between. This CDR3 is built from 14 residues. CDR3 bases: TGTGCCAGCAGTTTATCTGGGGCCAACTATGGCTACACCTTC. Translation gives CASSLSGANYGYTF.

By sample fraction, this clonotype is large. The chain uses TRBV7-6 and TRBJ2-5, with D possibly matching TRBD2 (6 bases). The germline CDR1 and CDR2 sequences are SGHVS and FNYEAQ. The CDR3 extends over 14 amino acids. The germline V and J ends were trimmed by 5 bases and 3 bases, with 13 bases remaining between them. As DNA, the CDR3 is TGTGCCAGCAGCAGGTACACGGGGGAAGAGACCCAGTACTTC. It codes for CASSRYTGEETQYF.

With regard to this clonotype: An end of the junction does not agree with germline; a read error may underlie this. The chain has TRBV11-2 and TRBJ2-7; 7 bases map to TRBD2. Germline V lookup: CDR1 SGHAT, CDR2 FQNNGV. The CDR3 is 14 amino acids. DNA of the CDR3: TGTGCCAGCAGCTGGTACGGGGGGACCGGGGAGCTGTACTTC. Its translation: CASSWYGGTGELYF.

This clonotype was recorded many times. This chain joins TRBV7-9 and TRBJ2-3; D might be TRBD1 (6 bases). CDR3 length equals 15 residues. V lost 5 bases and J 6 bases, leaving 18 bases between the germline ends. CDR1 SEHNR and CDR2 FQNEAQ come from the germline V gene (reference sequence). The CDR3 region has the DNA TGTGCCAGCAGCGATACAGGGTCCCCCGGGGATACGCAGTATTTT. The encoded protein is CASSDTGSPGDTQYF.

In regard to this clonotype: Its ends do not fully match the called genes, so a read error is possible. The gene calls are TRBV7-9 and TRBJ2-7; D gene ambiguous. CDR3 length: 14 amino acids. Germline values: CDR1 SEHNR, CDR2 FQNEAQ (reference sequence). The CDR3 loop is CASSSQAFSYEQYF. DNA for the CDR3: TGTGCCAGCAGCTCTCAGGCGTTCTCCTACGAGCAGTACTTT.

A word on this clonotype: A single base separates this from a much larger clone, so it may be a read error. Because it lacks the conserved phenylalanine or tryptophan at the end, this CDR3 is likely a read error. V is TRBV2 and J is TRBJ1-1, with D perhaps matching TRBD1 (6 bases). CDR3 length: 13 residues. V was clipped by 8 bases and J by 10 bases, with 20 bases between them. Germline CDR1 reads SNHLY; CDR2 reads FYNNEI. This CDR3 is CASHGGQGLSAFY. The CDR3 DNA sequence: TGTGCCAGCCATGGGGGGCAGGGCTTGTCAGCTTTCTAT.

This clonotype was seen at least ten times. A much larger clone differs by one base, so this may be a read error. V usage is TRBV28 and J usage is TRBJ2-1, with D maybe TRBD1 (6 bases). The J call may not be correct, given that the DNA end is closer to TRBJ2-7. CDR1 is MDHEN and CDR2 is SYDVKM in the germline V gene. This CDR3 is built from 15 residues. CDR3 sequence (DNA): TGTGCCAGCGGGTACAGGGCTAGCTCCTACAATGAGCAGTACTTC. Amino acids: CASGYRASSYNEQYF.

This chain links TRBV12-3 or TRBV12-4 with TRBJ2-6, with D perhaps TRBD2 (6 bases). The J call is uncertain, as TRBJ2-5 better fits the DNA end. The CDR3 extends over 15 amino acids. The CDR3 nucleotides are TGTGCCAGCAGTTTGAACGGGGGTGGACAAGAGACCCAGTACTTC. Translation gives CASSLNGGGQETQYF.

This clonotype showed up many times. V gene TRBV4-3 combines with J gene TRBJ1-2; D may be TRBD1 (5 bases). Per germline, CDR1 LGHNA and CDR2 YSLEER. The germline V and J ends were trimmed by 1 base and 4 bases, with 10 bases remaining between them. The CDR3 contains 14 residues. The CDR3 loop reads CASSQGGSSYGYTF. CDR3 nucleotides: TGCGCCAGCAGCCAAGGGGGCAGCTCCTATGGCTACACCTTC.

This clonotype is judged medium-sized. The chain couples TRBV6-1 to TRBJ1-1; D remains unclear. The CDR3 sequence is 14 residues long. Trimming shortened V by 7 bases and J by 1 base, and 13 bases separated the two germline ends. Germline V gene data show CDR1 as MNHNS and CDR2 as SASEGT. The CDR3: CASTHGGQNTEAFF. In nucleotides, the CDR3 is TGTGCCAGCACCCACGGCGGTCAGAACACTGAAGCTTTCTTT.

On this clonotype itself: A much bigger clone sits one base away, suggesting this may be a read error. J is TRBJ2-5 and V is TRBV27, with D uncertain. Trimming stripped 2 bases from V and 11 bases from J, with 12 bases between. The length of the CDR3 is 12 residues. From germline, CDR1 is MNHEY and CDR2 SMNVEV (reference sequence). The CDR3 reads CASSLPLGKQYF. The CDR3 bases are TGTGCCAGCAGTTTACCATTGGGTAAGCAGTACTTC.

This chain links TRBV7-6 with TRBJ2-3, with TRBD2 as a possible D gene (6 bases). Between the trimmed V and J ends, which lost 0 bases and 3 bases, there was a span of 10 bases. Germline assignment: CDR1 SGHVS and CDR2 FNYEAQ. The CDR3 runs to 15 residues. CDR3 bases: TGTGCCAGCAGCTTAGCGGGAGGAAGTACAGATACGCAGTATTTT. Protein sequence: CASSLAGGSTDTQYF.

This clonotype is categorized as medium-sized. This rearrangement joins TRBV6-1 to TRBJ2-7; no firm D call. CDR1 is MNHNS, CDR2 SASEGT, per germline. The CDR3 consists of 13 residues. The V gene lost 6 bases and the J gene lost 7 bases, with 16 bases spanning the gap. The CDR3 coding sequence is TGTGCCAGCAGGGACGACTCTGGGTGGGAGCAGTACTTC. Its protein is CASRDDSGWEQYF.

V and J are TRBV30 and TRBJ1-2; TRBD1 matches 7 bases. The end of the DNA is better explained by TRBJ2-7, so the J call may be wrong. Germline V gene sequence: CDR1 GTSNPN, CDR2 SVGIG (reference sequence). The CDR3 has 13 residues. This CDR3 reads CACFRDRPYEQYF. CDR3 sequence (DNA): TGTGCCTGCTTCCGGGACAGACCATACGAGCAGTACTTC.

In its sample, this clonotype was seen a few times. This chain joins TRBV6-1 and TRBJ2-7; 11 bases line up with TRBD1. This CDR3 spans 15 amino acids. V lost 3 bases and J lost 6; bases outside the gene matches: 7. CDR1 and CDR2 (germline): MNHNS, SASEGT. The CDR3 sequence: CASSELEDRGPEQYF. CDR3 coding DNA: TGTGCCAGCAGTGAGTTGGAGGACAGGGGGCCCGAGCAGTACTTC.

The rearrangement uses TRBV12-3 or TRBV12-4 and TRBJ2-1; D tentatively fits TRBD1 or TRBD2 (5 bases each). The CDR3 loop spans 14 amino acids. V lost 6 bases and J 5 bases, leaving 14 bases between the germline ends. The chain's CDR3 is CASSPRGANNEQFF. CDR3 in DNA: TGTGCCAGCAGCCCCCGGGGCGCAAACAATGAGCAGTTCTTC.

With regard to this clonotype: The junction shows a germline mismatch at one end, possibly a read error. V usage is TRBV24-1 and J usage is TRBJ2-3; TRBD1 agrees at 7 bases. CDR1 and CDR2 (germline): KGHDR, SFDVKD. This CDR3 has 16 residues. The CDR3 protein is CATSDLEQGDTGELYF. As DNA, the CDR3 is TGTGCAACCAGTGATTTGGAGCAGGGGGACACCGGGGAGCTGTATTTT.

The V gene is TRBV6-1, the J gene TRBJ2-6; D is undetermined. This CDR3 is built from 14 residues. Germline CDR1 and CDR2: MNHNS and SASEGT. Trimming shortened V by 5 bases and J by 0 bases, and 5 bases separated the two germline ends. CDR3: CASSYGSGANVLTF. The DNA of the CDR3 is TGTGCCAGCAGTTACGGCTCTGGGGCCAACGTCCTGACTTTC.

The gene calls are TRBV28 and TRBJ2-3, with TRBD2 identical over 9 bases. Germline-derived CDR1 and CDR2 are MDHEN and SYDVKM. This CDR3 contains 14 residues. V gave up 3 bases and J gave up 3 bases; unmatched junction bases: 1. In nucleotides, the CDR3 is TGTGCCAGCAGTTTCCTAGCGGGAACAGATACGCAGTATTTT. This sequence encodes CASSFLAGTDTQYF.

V usage is TRBV12-3 or TRBV12-4 and J usage is TRBJ2-1, with D possibly being TRBD2 (6 bases). Trimming cost V 2 bases and J 0 bases, with 11 bases left between them. The CDR3 length is 16 residues. The CDR3 DNA reads TGTGCCAGCAGTTTATGGGGGGAGAGCTCCTACAATGAGCAGTTCTTC. It translates to CASSLWGESSYNEQFF.